One TCR beta chain is described in this entry. Its antigen is unidentified. The sample comes from a study of cytomegalovirus exposure and HLA in healthy donors. A multiplex PCR was run with 60 Vbeta primers and 13 Jbeta primers. Clones were sequenced by immunoSEQ multiplex PCR, and TCRdb holds only the in-frame ones, with some missing. The table has fewer than 200,000 clones, 71% seen once. Study findings and constraints: Per a later analysis, 15,000 to 20,000 TCR beta sequences showed association with HLA alleles at 0.05 false discovery rate.

Germline V CDR1 and CDR2: LNHDA, SQIVND (reference sequence). V shed 3 bases, J shed 4 bases, and the junction held 4 bases outside the gene matches. The CDR3 loop spans 15 amino acids. The clonotype originates from a young woman in good health and CMV-seronegative. The specimen was PBMCs. The chain joins TRBV19 to TRBJ2-3; 10 bases match TRBD2. CDR3 DNA: TGTGCCAGTAGTATTCTAGCGGGGGCTTCAGATACGCAGTATTTT. It encodes CASSILAGASDTQYF.